This T cell receptor (beta chain) was recovered during a study of cytomegalovirus exposure and HLA in healthy donors (dated by TCRdb to the late 2010s). Turning to the overall study: An earlier analysis of 587 of the donors reported 276 Gb of sequence data and 117 million unique TCR beta sequences obtained from 180 million or so T cells. Around 320 gigabases of sequencing data and some 85 million unique TCR sequences were included in an early release covering over 600 HLA-typed donors. Of the 398 genotyped donors, more than 75% were placed in the genetic ancestry cluster associated with self-reported Caucasian donors. The study aimed to test whether cataloging public T cell receptors could reveal signatures of past pathogen exposure. The study used immunosequencing to profile the T cell repertoires of approximately 650 subjects and linked those repertoires to cytomegalovirus serostatus. Besides the first cohort of hundreds of subjects, a separate validation cohort made up of 120 different subjects was used. To predict cytomegalovirus infection status, the study combined high-throughput TCR immunosequencing, statistical association of individual TCRs with disease status, and machine learning. A later analysis re-examined previously published TCR beta repertoires from just over 650 donors and added high-resolution HLA genotyping to investigate patterns of TCR occurrence. In the later analysis, no new phenotypic data were used to find candidate immune exposures; instead, reliance was placed on TCR beta sequences and their occurrence across donors. An earlier analysis of 587 of the donors used high-throughput TCR beta sequencing to judge whether each TCR beta V gene segment behaved as functional or pseudogenic. Donor age, sex, ethnicity and CMV serostatus were compiled alongside the repertoire data. Genome-wide SNP genotypes for about three fifths of the roughly 670 donors were used in a later genetic analysis, which treated that subset as a discovery cohort. Every discovery cohort repertoire had been produced on one sequencing platform. HLA typing included class I and class II loci at four-digit resolution. The number of typed donors differed by locus: about 620-640 for A, B, C, DRB1 and DQB1; approximately 520 for DQA1; approximately 600 for DPA1; and 400 to 480 for DPB1. Because of strong linkage in the cohort, roughly five DR-DQ haplotypes were treated as single units for association and clustering. Among roughly 400 genotyped donors of the cohort, an average of around 250,000 unique TCR beta nucleotide sequences was sequenced per donor, of which roughly 17% were non-productive. The study at large found these results: Sequencing depth was assumed to be roughly uniform across donors in the presence/absence analyses, though that assumption may not hold. While some public TCRs were present in many individuals, most TCR sequences turned up only very rarely across donors. Cytomegalovirus status was reported to be diagnosed by the classifier with high specificity and sensitivity in both the original and validation cohorts. Linkage disequilibrium might explain the correlated functional status among segregating V segments, but an unknown experimental factor could not be excluded. A later analysis found that TCR association rates varied across HLA loci, with DRB1 alleles showing the most associated TCRs and HLA-C alleles the fewest. An association between a missense DCLRE1C variant and V-gene and J-gene trimming of TCR beta chains was found in a later genetic analysis and replicated in an independent cohort. The 87-base-pair reads could not distinguish some IMGT-functional V segments, including TRBV6-2 and TRBV6-3, so those segments were excluded. A cluster of highly shared sequence variants was judged likely to represent a technical artifact of the sequencing pipeline. In an earlier analysis of several hundred of the donors, most TCR beta V segments were observed in productive rearrangements about 90% or about 30% of the time, broadly matching IMGT annotations. Compared with the approximately 670-donor mean, donors in an Asian-associated ancestry cluster had fewer N-insertions in productive TCRs, according to a later genetic analysis. In a later analysis, most CMV-associated TCR beta chains were found to appear HLA-restricted, with HLA associations seemingly driven largely by CMV exposure. HLA typing was unavailable for some donors at each locus, so association tests used only the typed subset. Specific HLA alleles were associated with 15,000 to 20,000 TCR beta sequences at a false discovery rate of 0.05 in a later analysis. The authors suggested that the approach could potentially be extended to other disease states and immunological phenotypes. The study gave a list of 150 to 200 TCR beta chains associated with cytomegalovirus. The only immune exposure information available for the cohort was CMV serostatus. Three of the identified cytomegalovirus-associated TCR beta chains were confirmed in vitro to be specific for cytomegalovirus antigens. A later analysis reported that several top co-occurrence clusters appeared linked to parvovirus B19, influenza, CMV and Epstein-Barr virus. A further reported finding was that TCR beta sequences accurately predicted the HLA-A and HLA-B alleles for most subjects in the first cohort. Because counts were too low, seventeen rarely observed V segments, including chromosome 9 orphons, were excluded from the earlier analysis of 587 of the donors. Strong co-occurrence of HLA alleles, especially DR and DQ, made assigning TCR associations to individual alleles difficult. In a later analysis, HLA-associated TCR beta chains were found to be more clonally expanded and to have lower generation probabilities than equally common non-associated chains. In this cohort, only TCR beta chains were sequenced, and detectable features were limited by the absence of alpha or paired-chain data.

Libraries were constructed by the immunoSEQ multiplex PCR assay. For the multiplex PCR, a mixture combining 60 forward primers for TCR Vbeta segments and 13 reverse primers for TCR Jbeta segments was used. The CDR3 region of rearranged TCR beta genes was amplified from genomic DNA with a multiplex PCR assay. The Illumina HiSeq System was used to sequence the amplified TCR beta libraries as 87-base-pair reads. Per the original workflow: Across the 670 or so repertoires, a later analysis counted about 81 million unique TCR beta chains, approximately 10 million of which were shared by at least two donors. A nearest-neighbor algorithm error-corrected the raw reads and collapsed the reads into unique sequences, merging closely related sequences to remove PCR and sequencing errors. To assign V, D and J gene segments, CDR3 sequences were aligned to IMGT reference sequences. Each retained sequence needed at least a six-nucleotide match to both a V gene segment and a J gene segment. A rearrangement was called productive if the CDR3 had no stop codons and remained in frame with V and J, and every other rearrangement was called non-productive. CDR3 was defined by IMGT convention, running from the second conserved V-encoded cysteine to the conserved J-encoded phenylalanine. In an earlier analysis of 500 to 650 of the donors, sequences lacking an unambiguous match to a single V gene segment were excluded. In an earlier analysis of more than 500 of the donors, a V segment was called functional when productive rearrangements were above 56.7%, and segregating when the standard deviation between donors exceeded 5%. A statistical classification framework was built for diagnosing cytomegalovirus status from the catalog of TCR beta chain sequences. In a later analysis, TCR nucleotide sequences were compared against IMGT/GENE-DB human TR gene sequences so that V and J genes could be assigned. Using the TCRdist pipeline, a later analysis assigned CDR3 sequences along with most-parsimonious VDJ recombination scenarios. In a later analysis, each TCR beta chain was defined by its CDR3 amino acid sequence together with its V-gene family, and reads without a unique V-gene family were excluded. A later analysis removed nearly 600 highly shared, low-generation-probability nucleotide sequences to deal with suspected cross-contamination and a sequencing artifact. In a later analysis, a clonal expansion index for each public chain was calculated from normalized within-repertoire ranks of inferred template counts. In a later analysis, generation probabilities were computed with a VDJ recombination model fitted to out-of-frame rearrangements, and the resulting probabilities were checked against IGoR. In a later analysis, hypergeometric tests were used to score TCR-TCR, TCR-HLA and TCR-CMV co-occurrence, with a repertoire-size bias correction applied to TCR pairs. False discovery rates were estimated in a later analysis by permuting HLA or CMV assignments 20 times. A later analysis grouped co-occurring TCRs with DBSCAN, adding TCRdist sequence similarity when clustering within HLA-allele-positive subsets. Repertoires with fewer than 30,000 or more than 120,000 public chains, plus five repertoires with anomalous nucleotide sharing, were excluded from co-occurrence clustering. TCRdb limited this immuneACCESS table to in-frame rearrangements with V and J called. A share of clones is missing; checked studies link under half to unresolved V genes, and the rest is unexplained. That table gives V, J and clone size, and the DNA gave D and trimming. The sample table records some 250,000 clones; approximately 81% of these occur just once. The leading ten clones occupy 8% of the sample.

Notes on this clone: This receptor's antigen is unknown. The sample holds no much larger clone one base away, and base qualities are not on file.

Its CDR3 holds 14 amino acids, cysteine through phenylalanine. The only DNA kept is the CDR3, 42 bases in frame from the first base. The germline V gene (reference sequence) gives CDR1 as LNHDA and CDR2 as SQIVND. The trim is 8 bases for V and 1 base for J, with a gap of 12 bases between the germline ends. The cohort was made up of 666 healthy bone marrow donors. At the time of sampling, all cohort members were nominally healthy, though unrecorded immune exposures were likely present. The donor tested CMV seropositive and was one of the 289 seropositive cohort members. A peripheral blood sample was provided by each donor, and peripheral blood mononuclear cells were used for TCR beta sequencing. Genomic DNA extraction from the blood cell samples was performed with the Qiagen DNeasy Blood Extraction Kit.

Sequencing was done on a sample of PBMCs. The chain is made from TRBV19 and TRBJ1-5; TRBD1 is possibly the D segment (6 matching bases). This sequence was found in a woman in her fifties or sixties in good health and CMV-seropositive. The nucleotide sequence reads TGTGCCAGTGCACAGGGACGGAGCAATCAGCCCCAGCATTTT. Translation gives CASAQGRSNQPQHF.